A selection of T cell receptor beta chains follows, all from one sample in a study of T cell responses to AZD1222 COVID-19 vaccine. Sequenced by immunoSEQ multiplex PCR; TCRdb stores in-frame clones only, minus some. The table lists some 100,000 clones, about 93% of them singletons. The material sequenced was peripheral blood, taken 28 days after the second AZD1222 dose. These receptors were collected from an adult who received the AZD1222 COVID-19 vaccine. Both conserved end residues are part of each CDR3. Fields, in order: clone size, V gene, J gene, D gene, CDR3 DNA, CDR3 protein. The D gene is left open where the match is weak. Clone size is not always given. Where it is, it says once, few, many or a class for expanded clones.

NA	TRBV7-2	TRBJ2-5	TRBD2	TGTGCCAGCAGCACGGGACTAGCGGATGAGACCCAGTACTTC	CASSTGLADETQYF
NA	TRBV9	TRBJ2-7	NA	TGTGCCAGCAGCCCCCGCCCCGAGGGCATATACGAGCAGTACTTC	CASSPRPEGIYEQYF
NA	TRBV6-1	TRBJ1-6	NA	TGTGCCAGCAGTGAAACCTGGAGGGGAAATTCACCCCTCCACTTT	CASSETWRGNSPLHF
once	TRBV27	TRBJ1-1	NA	TGTGCCAGCAGTTTATGGCAGGGTGGCACTGAAGCTTTCTTT	CASSLWQGGTEAFF
once	TRBV28	TRBJ2-2	NA	TGTGCCAGCAGTTTATCCTCTCCCGGGGAGCTGTTTTTT	CASSLSSPGELFF
NA	TRBV24-1	TRBJ2-7	NA	TGTGCCACCAATCGCGAGCAGTACTTC	CATNREQYF
NA	TRBV5-1	TRBJ2-1	TRBD1	TGCGCCAGCAGCTGGGACGGACAGGGTCGAAGGCAGTTCTTC	CASSWDGQGRRQFF
NA	TRBV4-3	TRBJ2-6	NA	TGCGCCAGCAGCCAAGATTGGAGGGGACGCCAGAGCTCTGGGGCCAACGTCCTGACTTTC	CASSQDWRGRQSSGANVLTF
NA	TRBV19	TRBJ1-2	NA	TGTGCCAGTAGTAATGGGGGGCGCGGGTATGGCTACACCTTC	CASSNGGRGYGYTF
NA	TRBV5-1	TRBJ1-1	NA	TGCGCCAGCAGCTTGAGGGGGATCAACACTGAAGCTTTCTTT	CASSLRGINTEAFF
NA	TRBV6-4	TRBJ2-3	NA	TGTGCCAGCAGTGACTCGGGCGGGGCAGCAGATACGCAGTATTTT	CASSDSGGAADTQYF
once	TRBV7-8	TRBJ2-5	TRBD1	TGTGCCAGCAGCTTGAGAGGGACAGCTCAAGAGACCCAGTACTTC	CASSLRGTAQETQYF
NA	TRBV19	TRBJ1-1	NA	TGTGCCAGTAAAATAAAGGGGGAAGCTTTCTTT	CASKIKGEAFF
NA	TRBV5-6	TRBJ1-4	NA	TGTGCCAGCAGCTCCGGCCAGGGGATCTGGGAAAAACTGTTTTTT	CASSSGQGIWEKLFF
NA	TRBV15	TRBJ1-3	TRBD1	TGTGCCACCAGCAGAGATAGGGGGCCCTCTGGAAACACCATATATTTT	CATSRDRGPSGNTIYF
NA	TRBV5-8	TRBJ2-2	NA	TGTGCCAGCAGCTTAGGTGTCAACACCGGGGAGCTGTTTTTT	CASSLGVNTGELFF
NA	TRBV21-1	TRBJ1-2	NA	TGTGCCAGCAGCAAATATGACAGGGGATACGGCTACACCTTC	CASSKYDRGYGYTF
NA	TRBV11-3	TRBJ1-2	NA	TGTGCCAGCAGCTTAAGTCCGGGGGGTGTCTATGGCTACACCTTC	CASSLSPGGVYGYTF
NA	TRBV3-1/TRBV3-2	TRBJ1-4	NA	TGTGCCAGCAGCGGATGGGACCCAACTAATGAAAAACTGTTTTTT	CASSGWDPTNEKLFF
NA	TRBV29-1	TRBJ2-2	TRBD1	TGCAGCGTTGAGTACGACAGGGCTAGCGGGGAGCTGTTTTTT	CSVEYDRASGELFF
NA	TRBV19	TRBJ2-4	NA	TGTGCCAGTAACCCGGGACCTAATAACAAAAACATTCAGTACTTC	CASNPGPNNKNIQYF